This T cell receptor (beta chain) appears in the sequencing data of a study of Ad26.COV2.S vaccination and SARS-CoV-2 variants (dated by TCRdb to the early 2020s). General notes on the study: Vaccine-arm donors were drawn from COV1001, a multicentre, randomized, double-blind, placebo-controlled phase I-IIa trial of Ad26.COV2.S in healthy adults. Investigators remained blinded to trial group allocation during experiments and outcome assessment. TCRbeta repertoire sequencing served as the tool for gauging how specific and how broad the SARS-CoV-2-reactive T cell receptors were following Ad26.COV2.S vaccination. Trial participants were randomized into five groups of five, in which low-dose or high-dose Ad26.COV2.S was given once or twice, or placebo was given on both occasions. Dosing of Ad26.COV2.S was intramuscular, at either 5x10^10 or 1x10^11 viral particles, delivered as one shot or as two shots spaced 56 days apart. The TCR-sequenced set comprised roughly 30 samples: approximately 19 Ad26.COV2.S vaccine recipients, 5 placebo recipients and 8 SARS-CoV-2 convalescent individuals. Points the paper makes about the study in general: Ad26.COV2.S recipients had higher spike-specific TCR breadth than placebo recipients (P = 0.0014). Substantial breadth of spike-specific CD8+ and CD4+ T cell responses was reported after vaccination. Vaccine and placebo recipients had comparable non-spike TCR breadth, which fits with the vaccine containing only spike. It was noted by the authors that total T cell responses may have been underestimated by the TCR breadth and depth analyses. The study was not powered for comparison of responses between vaccine doses or regimens.

The germline V gene yields LGHNA for CDR1 and YNFKEQ for CDR2. At the junction V is shortened by 0 bases and J by 2 bases, with 9 bases in between. The CDR3 measures 15 amino acids from cysteine to phenylalanine. Here the CDR3 DNA is all that survives: 45 bases in frame from base 1. This clone is a singleton in its sample. Which antigen it targets is not known. There are no base qualities to consult, and no much larger clone falls within one base. The treatment or condition label here, explained by the study, means: roughly 20 received Ad26.COV2.S at low or high dose, single or two shots; about 5 received placebo; per-sample allocation not given. For vaccine and placebo recipients, repertoires were sequenced using samples collected on day 63 after the first injection. In Cohort 1b, fewer than 30 adults aged 18-55 years were enrolled at a single site in Boston, USA, between 29 July and 7 August 2020. As a vaccine, Ad26.COV2.S was a replication-incompetent adenovirus type 26 vector that expressed a prefusion-stabilized SARS-CoV-2 spike protein derived from the original Wuhan strain.

TCRbeta CDR3 regions were sequenced with the immunoSEQ Assay. After extraction, genomic DNA underwent amplification by bias-controlled multiplex PCR, followed by high-throughput sequencing. Under the source paper's analysis protocol: To quantify the absolute abundance of each unique TCRbeta CDR3 region, sequences were collapsed and filtered. T cell fraction was estimated by normalizing TCRbeta template counts to usable DNA, which was measured by amplifying reference genes present in all nucleated cells. Repertoire TCRs were annotated as SARS-CoV-2-specific by exact matching of V gene, CDR3 amino acid sequence and J gene to a known reactive TCR set. The reference SARS-CoV-2 TCR set was obtained from MIRA and was filtered for enrichment in COVID-19-positive ImmuneCODE repertoires, whereby public or cross-reactive TCRs were removed. Based on the MIRA antigens, annotated TCRs were further analysed at the level of specific ORF or position within ORF. Breadth was defined as the number of annotated unique rearrangements divided by the total number of unique productive rearrangements, and depth was defined as the summed frequency of the annotated unique rearrangements. TCR breadth was compared between groups using two-sided Wilcoxon rank-sum tests. Entries here come from immuneACCESS through TCRdb and include only in-frame sequences with V and J called. Some clones fail to appear in such tables; in the studies checked, an unresolved V gene covers under half of the shortfall, and the cause of the remainder is unknown. Clone size and the V and J calls come from that table; the DNA yielded D and trimming. In all, the sample holds roughly 680,000 clones, and about 89% of those were seen once. The ten biggest clones cover over 1.3% of the sample.

Sequences were derived from peripheral blood, sampled in a trial of Ad26.COV2.S vaccine versus placebo. The chain was built from TRBV4-2 and TRBJ2-3; a confident D gene designation cannot be given. This clonotype was sampled from a person between 18 and 60 years old who received the Ad26.COV2.S COVID-19 vaccine or a placebo. The CDR3 region reads CASSQEGTFTDTQYF. The DNA is as follows: TGTGCCAGCAGCCAAGAGGGAACTTTCACAGATACGCAGTATTTT.